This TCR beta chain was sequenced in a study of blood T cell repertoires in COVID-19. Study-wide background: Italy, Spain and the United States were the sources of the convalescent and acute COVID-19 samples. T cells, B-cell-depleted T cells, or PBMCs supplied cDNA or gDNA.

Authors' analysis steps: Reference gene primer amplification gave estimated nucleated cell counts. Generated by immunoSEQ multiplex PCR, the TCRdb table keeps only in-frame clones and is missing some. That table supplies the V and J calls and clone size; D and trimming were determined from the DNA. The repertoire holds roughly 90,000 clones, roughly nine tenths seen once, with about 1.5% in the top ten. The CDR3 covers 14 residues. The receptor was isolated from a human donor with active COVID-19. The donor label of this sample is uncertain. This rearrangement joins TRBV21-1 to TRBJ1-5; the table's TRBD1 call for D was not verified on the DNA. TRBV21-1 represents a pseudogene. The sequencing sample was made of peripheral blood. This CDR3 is CASSKDRSNQPQHF. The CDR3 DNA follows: TGTGCCAGCAGCAAGGACAGGTCGAATCAGCCCCAGCATTTT.